Listed below are T cell receptor beta chains from one sample, sequenced in a study of cytomegalovirus exposure and HLA in healthy donors. Using immunoSEQ multiplex PCR, the repertoire was profiled, and TCRdb retains in-frame clones only, with some absent. This table has 150,000 to 200,000 clones, approximately 80% appearing once. Sequencing input: PBMCs. The receptors derive from a woman in her late teens or twenties in good health and CMV-seropositive. CDR3s include the opening cysteine and the closing phenylalanine or tryptophan. Each record gives: V gene, D gene, clone size, J gene, CDR3 length, CDR3 protein, CDR3 DNA. A D gene is named only where the DNA matches it firmly. Clone size is not always given. Where it is, it says once, few, many or a class for expanded clones.

>TRBV2|-|-|TRBJ1-5|15
CASSEDLGGNQPQHF
TGTGCCAGCAGTGAAGATCTGGGAGGCAATCAGCCCCAGCATTTT
>TRBV6-6|-|-|TRBJ1-6|16
CASTLGLDRSWAPLHF
TGTGCCAGCACCCTAGGGCTAGACAGGTCATGGGCACCCCTCCACTTT
>TRBV19|TRBD1|-|TRBJ1-2|12
CASRDRVNGYTF
TGTGCCAGTAGGGACAGGGTGAATGGCTACACCTTC
>TRBV30|-|-|TRBJ2-7|12
CAWADRTYEQYF
TGTGCCTGGGCGGACAGAACCTACGAGCAGTACTTC
>TRBV6-1|-|-|TRBJ2-7|18
CASSEAWAIQGRSYEQYF
TGTGCCAGCAGTGAAGCGTGGGCGATTCAGGGGAGATCCTACGAGCAGTACTTC
>TRBV6-1|-|-|TRBJ1-3|15
CASSASGATGNTIYF
TGTGCCAGCAGTGCATCAGGGGCAACGGGAAACACCATATATTTT
>TRBV5-4|-|-|TRBJ2-1|13
CASSTGQPNEQFF
TGTGCCAGCAGCACGGGTCAGCCCAATGAGCAGTTCTTC
>TRBV19|TRBD2|-|TRBJ2-7|14
CASSIRGREYEQYF
TGTGCCAGTAGTATTCGGGGGAGGGAGTACGAGCAGTACTTC
>TRBV5-1|TRBD2|-|TRBJ2-2|17
CASSSTSGGLYTGELFF
TGCGCCAGCAGCTCGACTAGCGGGGGCCTATACACCGGGGAGCTGTTTTTT
>TRBV6-1|-|-|TRBJ1-2|13
CASSEAGGYGYTF
TGTGCCAGCAGTGAAGCAGGGGGATATGGCTACACCTTC
>TRBV9|-|-|TRBJ1-6|14
CASSVLTELSPLHF
TGTGCCAGCAGCGTTCTGACAGAACTTTCACCCCTCCACTTT
>TRBV6-5|-|-|TRBJ1-5|13
CASSYSSYQPQHF
TGTGCCAGCAGTTACTCGAGTTATCAGCCCCAGCATTTT
>TRBV7-2|-|-|TRBJ2-2|16
CASSLAGTSNTGELFF
TGTGCCAGCAGCTTAGCGGGCACTTCTAACACCGGGGAGCTGTTTTTT
>TRBV5-1|TRBD1|-|TRBJ1-6|16
CASSLTPGQNDSPLHF
TGCGCCAGCAGCTTGACCCCGGGACAGAACGATTCACCCCTCCACTTT
>TRBV9|TRBD1|-|TRBJ2-2|16
CASRPGQGASTGELFF
TGTGCCAGCAGGCCGGGACAGGGGGCGTCCACCGGGGAGCTGTTTTTT
>TRBV10-3|TRBD1|-|TRBJ1-2|14
CAISGDRGNYGYTF
TGTGCCATCAGTGGCGACAGGGGAAACTATGGCTACACCTTC
>TRBV28|-|-|TRBJ2-3|14
CASRSGQDTDTQYF
TGTGCCAGCCGTTCAGGACAAGACACAGATACGCAGTATTTT
>TRBV6-1|TRBD1|-|TRBJ1-1|15
CASSAAGGFNTEAFF
TGTGCCAGCAGTGCGGCAGGGGGCTTTAACACTGAAGCTTTCTTT
>TRBV5-4|TRBD1|once|TRBJ1-2|14
CASSPGTGNYGYTF
TGTGCCAGCAGCCCCGGGACAGGGAATTATGGCTACACCTTC
>TRBV5-1|TRBD1|few|TRBJ2-6|16
CASTQQGQPGANVLTF
TGCGCCAGCACACAACAGGGACAGCCTGGGGCCAACGTCCTGACTTTC
>TRBV11-3|-|-|TRBJ2-5|14
CASSLALHQETQYF
TGTGCCAGCAGCTTAGCACTTCATCAAGAGACCCAGTACTTC
>TRBV6-5|TRBD2|-|TRBJ2-7|15
CASSPTSGASYEQYF
TGTGCCAGCAGCCCAACTAGCGGGGCTTCCTACGAGCAGTACTTC
>TRBV7-2|-|-|TRBJ1-5|13
CASSSDHNQPQHF
TGTGCCAGCAGCAGCGACCACAATCAGCCCCAGCATTTT
>TRBV27|TRBD2|-|TRBJ2-7|15
CASSRGLAVGYEQYF
TGTGCCAGCAGTCGGGGACTAGCGGTCGGCTACGAGCAGTACTTC
>TRBV2|-|-|TRBJ2-2|14
CASSEQANTGELFF
TGTGCCAGCAGTGAACAGGCGAACACCGGGGAGCTGTTTTTT
>TRBV9|TRBD2|-|TRBJ2-1|14
CASSVSGGVYEQFF
TGTGCCAGCAGCGTCAGCGGGGGGGTGTATGAGCAGTTCTTC
>TRBV10-3|TRBD2|-|TRBJ2-1|15
CAISVGGGAQNEQFF
TGTGCCATCAGTGTGGGCGGGGGGGCTCAGAATGAGCAGTTCTTC
>TRBV4-1|TRBD1|-|TRBJ1-2|15
CASSQDLGQGLGYTF
TGCGCCAGCAGCCAAGATCTAGGACAGGGGCTCGGCTACACCTTC
>TRBV19|-|-|TRBJ1-5|14
CASSIRGSNQPQHF
TGTGCCAGTAGTATCAGGGGAAGCAATCAGCCCCAGCATTTT
>TRBV6-5|-|-|TRBJ1-1|13
CASTRGFNTEAFF
TGTGCCAGCACGCGGGGGTTTAACACTGAAGCTTTCTTT
>TRBV15|TRBD1|once|TRBJ2-7|13
CATRDRVSYEQYF
TGTGCCACCAGGGACAGGGTCTCCTACGAGCAGTACTTC
>TRBV4-1|-|-|TRBJ1-4|15
CASSQGGDLSEKLFF
TGCGCCAGCAGCCAAGGGGGAGACTTAAGCGAAAAACTGTTTTTT
>TRBV4-3|-|-|TRBJ2-4|16
CASSQAPGGAKNIQYF
TGCGCCAGCAGCCAAGCCCCGGGGGGCGCCAAAAACATTCAGTACTTC
>TRBV6-5|-|-|TRBJ1-2|14
CASTAAGRGYGYTF
TGTGCCAGCACCGCCGCGGGAAGGGGATATGGCTACACCTTC
>TRBV4-2|TRBD1|-|TRBJ1-6|18
CASSQGTTGQGHNSPLHF
TGTGCCAGCAGCCAAGGGACTACCGGACAGGGTCACAATTCACCCCTCCACTTT
>TRBV6-5|-|-|TRBJ1-2|14
CASGEIAAGYGYTF
TGTGCCAGCGGAGAAATAGCGGCAGGGTATGGCTACACCTTC
>TRBV7-7|TRBD2|-|TRBJ2-2|16
CASSPRLAGDTGELFF
TGTGCCAGCAGCCCACGACTAGCGGGGGACACCGGGGAGCTGTTTTTT
>TRBV29-1|TRBD1|-|TRBJ1-2|14
CSVEEGTAISGYTF
TGCAGCGTTGAAGAGGGGACAGCCATTTCTGGCTACACCTTC
>TRBV4-1|-|-|TRBJ2-4|13
CASSQLAENIQYF
TGCGCCAGCAGCCAACTTGCGGAAAACATTCAGTACTTC
>TRBV6-1|-|few|TRBJ1-4|15
CASSEGGGLNEKLFF
TGTGCCAGCAGTGAAGGCGGAGGACTTAATGAAAAACTGTTTTTT
>TRBV7-9|TRBD1|-|TRBJ2-3|18
CASSKGQAGGTLTDTQYF
TGTGCCAGCAGCAAGGGACAGGCTGGCGGGACTCTCACAGATACGCAGTATTTT
>TRBV11-2|-|-|TRBJ2-5|15
CASSLGGGDGETQYF
TGTGCCAGCAGCTTAGGAGGGGGGGACGGGGAGACCCAGTACTTC